This T cell receptor beta chain was recorded in a study of control samples from healthy donors and cancer patients. The data were produced by immunoSEQ multiplex PCR, yet TCRdb's version contains in-frame clones alone and is incomplete. The top ten clones hold approximately 16% of a sample with some 99,000 clones, around 89% of them seen once. The junction had 2 bases not matched to a gene; V was cut back by 2 bases and J by 2 bases. The germline V gene has CDR1 MNHNS and CDR2 SASEGT. The CDR3 totals 15 residues. The gene calls are TRBV6-1 and TRBJ2-5; 10 nucleotides line up with TRBD2. The receptor was derived from a woman aged 45-65 years in good health. The sequencing sample was made of blood. The CDR3, as DNA: TGTGCCAGCAGTGAATGGACTAGCGGTCAAGAGACCCAGTACTTC. Translating it yields CASSEWTSGQETQYF.